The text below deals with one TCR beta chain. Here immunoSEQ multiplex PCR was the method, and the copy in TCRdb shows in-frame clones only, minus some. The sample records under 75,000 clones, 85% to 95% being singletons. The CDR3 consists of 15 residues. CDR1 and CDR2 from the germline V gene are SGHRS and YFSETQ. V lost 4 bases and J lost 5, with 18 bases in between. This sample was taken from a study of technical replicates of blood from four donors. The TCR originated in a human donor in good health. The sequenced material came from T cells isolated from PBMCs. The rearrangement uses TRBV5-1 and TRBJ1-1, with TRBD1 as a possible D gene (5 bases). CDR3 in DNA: TGCGCCAGCAGCGCCTTTCAGGGATTTGGGACTGAAGCTTTCTTT. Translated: CASSAFQGFGTEAFF.